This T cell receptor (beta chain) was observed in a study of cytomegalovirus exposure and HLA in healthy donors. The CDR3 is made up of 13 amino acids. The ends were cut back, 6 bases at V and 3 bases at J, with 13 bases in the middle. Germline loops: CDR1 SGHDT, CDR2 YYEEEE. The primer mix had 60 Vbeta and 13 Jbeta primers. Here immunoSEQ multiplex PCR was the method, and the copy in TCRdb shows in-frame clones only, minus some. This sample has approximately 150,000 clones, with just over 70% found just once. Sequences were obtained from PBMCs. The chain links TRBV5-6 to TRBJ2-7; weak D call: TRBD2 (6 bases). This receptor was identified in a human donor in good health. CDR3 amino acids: CASTLRGDYEQYF. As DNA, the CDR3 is TGTGCCAGCACGCTACGCGGGGACTACGAGCAGTACTTC.